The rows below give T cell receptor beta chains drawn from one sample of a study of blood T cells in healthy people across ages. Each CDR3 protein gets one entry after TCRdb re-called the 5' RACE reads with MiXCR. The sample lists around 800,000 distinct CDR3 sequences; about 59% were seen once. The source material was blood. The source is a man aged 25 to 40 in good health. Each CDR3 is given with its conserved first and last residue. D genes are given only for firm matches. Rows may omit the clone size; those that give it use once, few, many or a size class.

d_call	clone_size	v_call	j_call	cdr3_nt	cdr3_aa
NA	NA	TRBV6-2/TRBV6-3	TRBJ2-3	TGTGCCAGCAGTTACCGTAACGCCCAGCGTGATACGCAGTATTTT	CASSYRNAQRDTQYF
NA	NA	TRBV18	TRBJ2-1	TGTGCCAGCTCACCTAGCCTCTACAATGAGCAGTTCTTC	CASSPSLYNEQFF
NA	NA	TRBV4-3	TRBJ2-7	TGCGCCAGCAGCTTAGTGAGGGACTCCTACGAGCAGTACTTC	CASSLVRDSYEQYF
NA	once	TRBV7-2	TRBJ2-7	TGTGCCAGCAGCCCCAGTTACGTGCAGTACTTC	CASSPSYVQYF
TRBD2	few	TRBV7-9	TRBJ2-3	TGTGCCAGCAGCTTCAGCGGGGTGGCAGATACGCAGTATTTT	CASSFSGVADTQYF
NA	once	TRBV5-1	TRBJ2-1	TGCGCCAGCAGCGCCGGGACGACTCCCTCCTACAATGAGCAGTTCTTC	CASSAGTTPSYNEQFF
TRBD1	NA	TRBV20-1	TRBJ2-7	TGCAGTGCTAGCCCCGCCGGGACAGGGGTCTACAATGAGCAGTACTTC	CSASPAGTGVYNEQYF
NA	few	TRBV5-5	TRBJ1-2	TGTGCCAGCAGCTTCCGGGGCGACTATGGCTACACCTTC	CASSFRGDYGYTF
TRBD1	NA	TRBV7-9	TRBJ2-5	TGTGCCAGCAGCTTAATCCCCGTGGGACAGGGACCGACCCAGTACTTC	CASSLIPVGQGPTQYF
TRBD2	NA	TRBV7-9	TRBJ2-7	TGTGCCAGCAGCTCAGACGGACTAGCGGGTGGCGAGCAGTACTTC	CASSSDGLAGGEQYF
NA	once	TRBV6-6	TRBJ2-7	TGTGCCAGTCGGGATTTAATCGAGCAGTACTTC	CASRDLIEQYF
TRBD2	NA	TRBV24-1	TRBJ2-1	TGTGCCACCAGTGATTTGGGACTAGCGGACGATGAGCAGTTCTTC	CATSDLGLADDEQFF
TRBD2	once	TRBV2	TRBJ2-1	TGTGCCAGCCCCACTGGACTAGCGGACAACAATGAGCAGTTCTTC	CASPTGLADNNEQFF
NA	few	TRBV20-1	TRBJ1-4	TGCAGTGCTAGAGATCATGCAACTAATGAAAAACTGTTTTTT	CSARDHATNEKLFF
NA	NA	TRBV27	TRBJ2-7	TGTGCCAGCAGTGAAAGGTCAGGGAGCTCCTACGAGCAGTACTTC	CASSERSGSSYEQYF
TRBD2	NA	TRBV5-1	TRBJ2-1	TGCGCCAGCAGCTTTAGTCCTAGCGGGGCCTACAATGAGCAGTTCTTC	CASSFSPSGAYNEQFF
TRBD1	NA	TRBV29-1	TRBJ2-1	TGCAGCGTTGGGGGGACAGTCTACAATGAGCAGTTCTTC	CSVGGTVYNEQFF
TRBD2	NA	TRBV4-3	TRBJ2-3	TGCGCCAGCAGCCAAGGGGCGGGGGGCCTCACAGATACGCAGTATTTT	CASSQGAGGLTDTQYF
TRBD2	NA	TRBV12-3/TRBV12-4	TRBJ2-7	TGTGCCAGCAGAAAAACTAGCGGGGGGTTCTCTTCCGAGCAGTACTTC	CASRKTSGGFSSEQYF
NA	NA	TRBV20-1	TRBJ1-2	TGCAGTGCTCCACACAGGAATGACTATGGCTACACCTTC	CSAPHRNDYGYTF
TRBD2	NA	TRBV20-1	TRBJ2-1	TGCAGTGCTAGGAGACTAGCCGACTACAATGAGCAGTTCTTC	CSARRLADYNEQFF
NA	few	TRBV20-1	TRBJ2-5	TGCAGTGCTGAAGGTGGGGGCCGAATAGGGGAGCAGTACTTC	CSAEGGGRIGEQYF
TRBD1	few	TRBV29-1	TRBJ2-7	TGCAGCACCCGGACAGGAGCTTCCTACGAGCAGTACTTC	CSTRTGASYEQYF
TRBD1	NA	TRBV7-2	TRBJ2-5	TGTGCCAGCAGCTTTAACGGACAGGCAGGAGAGACCCAGTACTTC	CASSFNGQAGETQYF